Below are 30 T cell receptor beta chains sequenced from a single sample in a study of T-cell reconstitution after alpha-beta-depleted transplantation in children. The TCRbeta library was prepared with unique molecular identifiers. In TCRdb, the PCR reads were re-called with MiXCR into one record per CDR3 protein. The table records 600,000 to 700,000 distinct CDR3 sequences, approximately 17% of them present only once. This sample comprised PBMCs from the stem cell graft donor, obtained from the stem cell graft. These receptors originate from a human donor who donated a stem cell graft to a child with acute myeloid leukemia.

The sample holds many counts of this clonotype. The genes are TRBV12-5 and TRBJ2-3; possible D gene TRBD1, 6 bases. Deletions cut 3 bases from V and 5 bases from J, with 12 bases between. In germline, CDR1 is LGHNT, CDR2 FRNRAP. The CDR3 is 14 amino acids. CDR3 residues: CASGLQIRGDTQYF. The CDR3 DNA sequence: TGTGCTAGTGGTTTACAAATCAGGGGAGATACGCAGTATTTT.

The rearrangement uses TRBV29-1 and TRBJ1-2; D unresolved. Germline CDR1 reads SQVTM; CDR2 reads ANQGSEA. V lost 6 bases and J lost 4, with 15 bases in between. The CDR3 has 13 residues. The CDR3 DNA reads TGCAGCGTCTCCATGACGGGCATCTATGGCTACACCTTC. Translating it yields CSVSMTGIYGYTF.

This clonotype was counted between two and nine times. V and J are TRBV5-1 and TRBJ1-1; a weak D match, TRBD1 (6 bases). The CDR3 is 16 residues long. V dropped 4 bases and J dropped 2 bases, with 18 bases sitting between them. The germline CDR1 and CDR2 sequences are SGHRS and YFSETQ. The CDR3 sequence is CASSLFPGQLNTEAFF. DNA for the CDR3: TGCGCCAGCAGCCTATTCCCGGGACAACTAAACACTGAAGCTTTCTTT.

Regarding this clonotype: This may be a read error, as it is one base from a much larger clone. The genes are TRBV20-1 and TRBJ1-4, with TRBD1 as a possible D gene (5 bases). Germline V gene lookup returns CDR1 DFQATT and CDR2 SNEGSKA (reference sequence). The CDR3 runs 12 residues. Here the CDR3 DNA reads TGCAGTGCTAGGAGCACGCCGGGACGGGAGAATTTT. Amino acids: CSARSTPGRENF.

The sample holds a few counts of this clonotype. The chain recombines TRBV6-6 with TRBJ2-4, with unresolved D. The germline gives CDR1 MNHNY, CDR2 SVGAGI (reference sequence). The CDR3 spans 12 residues. Trimming left V 2 bases short and J 10 bases short, with 9 bases between. The CDR3 DNA reads as TGTGCCAGCAGTTACGCCGATACGATTCAGTACTTC. Encoded protein: CASSYADTIQYF.

Ten or more counts support this clonotype. The rearrangement uses TRBV5-5 and TRBJ2-1; D might be TRBD2 (7 bases). The CDR3 contains 12 residues. Germline V gene sequence: CDR1 SGHKS, CDR2 YYEKEE (reference sequence). V was clipped by 3 bases and J by 8 bases, with 9 bases between them. CDR3 in DNA: TGTGCCAGCAGCTGGGGGGGCGATGAGCAGTTCTTC. It codes for CASSWGGDEQFF.

J is TRBJ2-7 and V is TRBV12-3 or TRBV12-4, with 12 positions matching TRBD1. Trimming took 3 bases from V and 5 from J; bases not matched to a gene: 8. The CDR3 runs 16 residues. The CDR3 region is CASSFEGTGGFNEQYF. DNA of the CDR3: TGTGCCAGCAGTTTCGAGGGGACAGGGGGCTTCAACGAGCAGTACTTC.

At least ten counts were recorded for this clonotype. This chain uses TRBV4-3 with TRBJ2-1; D remains ambiguous. CDR1 is LGHNA, CDR2 YSLEER, per germline. Trimming took off 1 base at V and 0 bases at J, with 13 bases between the two ends. The CDR3 covers 17 residues. CDR3 nucleotides: TGCGCCAGCAGCCAAGGAACGTATCGGAGCTCCTACAATGAGCAGTTCTTC. Its protein product is CASSQGTYRSSYNEQFF.

The gene calls are TRBV6-5 and TRBJ2-4; D tentatively fits TRBD1 or TRBD2 (5 bases each). The germline CDR1 and CDR2 sequences are MNHEY and SVGAGI. The CDR3 sequence is 13 residues long. Between the trimmed V and J ends, which lost 4 bases and 8 bases, there was a span of 12 bases. Written as DNA, the CDR3 is TGTGCCAGCAGTTCAACGAGGGGCGACATTCAGTACTTC. It specifies CASSSTRGDIQYF.

This clonotype was seen many times. The rearrangement links TRBV30 to TRBJ2-7; weak D call: TRBD2 (6 bases). Trimming cost V 4 bases and J 5 bases, with 9 bases left between them. This CDR3 is 11 amino acids long. Germline values: CDR1 GTSNPN, CDR2 SVGIG (reference sequence). The CDR3: CAWNGGNEQYF. In DNA, the CDR3 is TGTGCCTGGAACGGGGGAAACGAGCAGTACTTC. The full variable domain, with the rest looked up from reference TRBV30 and TRBJ2-7, is SQTIHQWPATLVQPVGSPLSLECTVEGTSNPNLYWYRQAAGRGLQLLFYSVGIGQISSEVPQNLSASRPQDRQFILSSKKLLLSDSGFYLCAWNGGNEQYFGPGTRLTVT.

Comments on this clonotype: Being one base from a much bigger clone, this may be a read error. The genes are TRBV29-1 and TRBJ1-5; 10 nucleotides agree with TRBD1. V lost 4 bases and J lost 6; bases outside the gene matches: 3. The germline gives CDR1 SQVTM, CDR2 ANQGSEA. The CDR3 runs 13 residues. The CDR3 DNA sequence: TGCAGCGTTGGACAGGGGGCCACTCAGCCCCAGCATTTT. The encoded protein is CSVGQGATQPQHF.

On this clonotype itself: This could be a read error, since a much larger clone is one nucleotide away. The chain couples TRBV7-9 to TRBJ2-2; D gene uncertain. Deletions cut 2 bases from V and 6 bases from J, with 4 bases between. Germline values: CDR1 SEHNR, CDR2 FQNEAQ (reference sequence). The CDR3 extends over 12 amino acids. The CDR3 DNA sequence: TGTGCCAGCAGCTTATATCCCGGGGAGCTGTTTTTT. Translated, it gives CASSLYPGELFF.

The chain recombines TRBV20-1 with TRBJ2-5; 7 bases are shared with TRBD1. There are 14 residues in the CDR3. Per germline, CDR1 DFQATT and CDR2 SNEGSKA (reference sequence). After removal of 1 base from V and 5 bases from J, the junction contained 7 bases not matched to a gene. The CDR3 nucleotides read TGCAGTGCTAGAGGTCCAGGGGGAAGGGAGACCCAGTACTTC. Translation: CSARGPGGRETQYF.

In the case of this clonotype: One junction end does not reproduce the germline sequence, and a read error may be involved. The CDR3 region has the DNA TGCAGCGTTGAAGATCTTCGTACAGGAGTCAACACTGAAGCTTACTTT. It translates to CSVEDLRTGVNTEAYF. The chain recombines TRBV29-1 with TRBJ1-1; D may be TRBD1 (5 bases). The CDR3 spans 16 residues. The germline V gene has CDR1 SQVTM and CDR2 ANQGSEA.

The chain joins TRBV4-3 to TRBJ2-5, with a tentative D call TRBD1 (5 bases). The germline V gene encodes CDR1 LGHNA and CDR2 YSLEER. Trimming cost V 3 bases and J 5 bases, with 22 bases left between them. This CDR3 has 17 amino acids. CDR3 amino acids: CASSQGLLGVRSETQYF. The CDR3 region has the DNA TGCGCCAGCAGCCAGGGGCTCTTAGGGGTTAGGTCGGAGACCCAGTACTTC.

This clonotype has more than one count but fewer than ten. V gene TRBV25-1 combines with J gene TRBJ1-5; TRBD1 aligns across 9 bases. Germline lookup yields CDR1 MGHDK and CDR2 SYGVNS. CDR3 size: 18 residues. J gave up 7 bases and V 3 bases, and 16 bases lay outside the gene matches. In DNA form, the CDR3 reads TGTGCCAGCAGTGAGATACAGGGGGCGGCGGCTGAACTCCAGCCCCAGCATTTT. Protein product: CASSEIQGAAAELQPQHF. Supplemented by reference TRBV25-1 and TRBJ1-5, the full variable domain reads EADIYQTPRYLVIGTGKKITLECSQTMGHDKMYWYQQDPGMELHLIHYSYGVNSTEKGDLSSESTVSRIRTEHFPLTLESARPSHTSQYLCASSEIQGAAAELQPQHFGDGTRLSIL.

This clonotype occurred many times. The chain recombines TRBV20-1 with TRBJ2-7; D is uncertain. CDR1 is DFQATT and CDR2 is SNEGSKA in the germline V gene (reference sequence). Trimming pared 0 bases from V and 5 bases from J, leaving 17 bases between. The CDR3 is made up of 15 amino acids. In DNA form, the CDR3 reads TGCAGTGCTAGAGATCCGGCAGGAGCAGGTCACGAGCAGTACTTC. This gives the protein CSARDPAGAGHEQYF.

This clonotype was seen a few times. This chain uses TRBV6-5 with TRBJ2-2; TRBD1 matches 8 bases. This CDR3 region has 17 residues. J was trimmed by 0 bases and V by 4 bases; bases with no gene match: 7. The germline V gene has CDR1 MNHEY and CDR2 SVGAGI. The CDR3 protein is CASSLRGQGTNTGELFF. The CDR3 bases are TGTGCCAGCAGTTTACGCGGACAGGGAACGAACACCGGGGAGCTGTTTTTT.

This clonotype showed up many times. V and J are TRBV7-2 and TRBJ2-7, with TRBD1 identical over 8 bases. The CDR3 sequence is 15 residues long. The V and J ends lost 1 base and 2 bases, in that order; junction bases with no gene match: 4. CDR1 is SGHTA and CDR2 is FQGNSA in the germline V gene. The CDR3 here is CASSLGGQGPYEQYF. The CDR3, as DNA: TGTGCCAGCAGCTTAGGTGGACAGGGTCCCTACGAGCAGTACTTC.

V and J are TRBV5-1 and TRBJ2-2, with no clear D. Trimming took 4 bases from V and 7 from J, leaving 17 bases between them. Germline CDR1 and CDR2: SGHRS and YFSETQ. There are 15 residues in the CDR3. DNA of the CDR3: TGCGCCAGCAGCCCCTCGAGCCTGAGGAACGGGGAGCTGTTTTTT. Encoded protein: CASSPSSLRNGELFF.

The rearrangement uses TRBV5-4 and TRBJ2-2, with a weak D call TRBD2 (5 bases). The CDR3 totals 15 residues. CDR1 and CDR2 from the germline V gene are SGHNT and YYREEE (reference sequence). V lost 5 bases, J lost 6 bases, and 17 bases lay in between. The CDR3 region is CASSSPGWSSGELFF. The CDR3 nucleotides read TGTGCCAGCAGTTCCCCGGGGTGGAGTTCCGGGGAGCTGTTTTTT.

This clonotype was detected many times. The chain uses TRBV10-3 and TRBJ1-1, with 7 bases that match TRBD1. Trimming took 6 bases from V and 5 from J; bases not matched to a gene: 6. This CDR3 has 13 amino acids. Germline-derived CDR1 and CDR2 are ENHRY and SYGVKD. The CDR3 DNA sequence: TGTGCCATCAGAGAGACAGGGTTAACTGAAGCTTTCTTT. This codes for CAIRETGLTEAFF.

This clonotype has more than one count but fewer than ten. The chain combines TRBV28 with TRBJ2-3; TRBD2 matches at 9 bases. The CDR3 contains 16 residues. Germline loops: CDR1 MDHEN, CDR2 SYDVKM. The ends lost 6 bases at V and 5 bases at J; junction bases unmatched: 12. CDR3 protein: CASRIAGGGFVDTQYF. CDR3 in DNA: TGTGCCAGCAGGATCGCGGGGGGGGGTTTTGTAGATACGCAGTATTTT.

This clonotype showed up just a few times. The chain employs TRBV30 and TRBJ1-3; 9 bases are shared with TRBD1. Germline V gene sequence: CDR1 GTSNPN, CDR2 SVGIG (reference sequence). Trimming cost V 0 bases and J 0 bases; bases outside gene matches: 18. The CDR3 has 21 residues. Here the CDR3 DNA reads TGTGCCTGGAGTGTACTCGGCCGGACAGGGGACCTTCTAAGCTCTGGAAACACCATATATTTT. It encodes CAWSVLGRTGDLLSSGNTIYF.

The chain employs TRBV7-9 and TRBJ2-1; 7 nucleotides agree with TRBD2. The germline gives CDR1 SEHNR, CDR2 FQNEAQ (reference sequence). The CDR3 runs 15 residues. After removal of 5 bases from V and 2 bases from J, the junction contained 6 bases not matched to a gene. The CDR3 spells CASSTAGEPYNEQFF. The CDR3 DNA is TGTGCCAGCAGCACCGCGGGGGAGCCCTACAATGAGCAGTTCTTC.

This clonotype has a count of ten or more. V and J are TRBV12-3 or TRBV12-4 and TRBJ1-1; D gene uncertain. The V gene lost 10 bases and the J gene lost 1 base, with 16 bases spanning the gap. The CDR3 has 14 residues. The CDR3 DNA reads TGTGCCACCTCAAACCCACGGGCGAACACTGAAGCTTTCTTT. Translation: CATSNPRANTEAFF.

This clonotype occurred a few times. The gene calls are TRBV7-2 and TRBJ1-5; D is undetermined. Germline V lookup: CDR1 SGHTA, CDR2 FQGNSA. Trimming took off 4 bases at V and 2 bases at J, with 12 bases between the two ends. The CDR3 covers 15 residues. The CDR3 region has the DNA TGTGCCAGCAGCTCCCTCCTTGGGGGCAATCAGCCCCAGCATTTT. Translating gives CASSSLLGGNQPQHF.

CDR3 DNA: TGTGCCAGCAGTTTAACCGGGACAGGGTCGGATACGCAGTATTTT. This codes for CASSLTGTGSDTQYF. The chain links TRBV12-3 or TRBV12-4 to TRBJ2-3; 9 bases agree with TRBD1. The trim removed 2 bases at V and 6 bases at J, leaving 6 bases unmatched. The CDR3 is made up of 15 amino acids.

The J gene is TRBJ2-7, the V gene TRBV7-9; maybe TRBD1 (6 bases). Germline assignment: CDR1 SEHNR and CDR2 FQNEAQ (reference sequence). This CDR3 comprises 15 residues. V gave up 0 bases and J gave up 5 bases, with 14 bases separating them. The CDR3 nucleotides read TGTGCCAGCAGCTTAGCGAGTCAGGGGCCCCACGAGCAGTACTTC. Residues: CASSLASQGPHEQYF. The full variable domain, in which reference TRBV7-9 and TRBJ2-7 provide the parts outside the CDR3, is DTGVSQNPRHKITKRGQNVTFRCDPISEHNRLYWYRQTLGQGPEFLTYFQNEAQLEKSRLLSDRFSAERPKGSFSTLEIQRTEQGDSAMYLCASSLASQGPHEQYFGPGTRLTVT.

This clonotype was seen more than once but under ten times. The CDR3 bases are TGTGCCGGGAGTCAAGGGGGTGCCCAAGAGACCCAGTACTTC. This sequence encodes CAGSQGGAQETQYF. The rearrangement uses TRBV7-6 and TRBJ2-5; D is perhaps TRBD1 (6 bases). In germline, CDR1 is SGHVS, CDR2 FNYEAQ. This CDR3 has 14 amino acids. Trimming stripped 11 bases from V and 1 base from J, with 17 bases between.